One and the same sample provided the 10 T cell receptor beta chains below, sequenced in a study of T cells in Graves' hyperthyroidism and ophthalmopathy (dated by TCRdb to about 2019). Libraries were made using multiplex PCR. Sequenced using an Illumina HiSeq 2000. Amplification of TCR beta CDR3 regions was carried out from RNA transcripts. For the first round of RT-PCR on the TCR CDR3, the HTBI primer set was used together with the Qiagen OneStep RT-PCR kit. TCRdb reanalyzed the raw reads on its own, using fastp at Q25 for trimming and MiXCR for clone calling, and kept in-frame beta chains. Rows are combined by CDR3 protein, so each entry shows the most common genes and DNA. Across this sample there are hundreds of thousands of distinct CDR3 sequences, with around a quarter seen only once. In total, the top ten clones hold about 11% of the sample. What was sequenced was blood. These receptors came from a woman in her thirties with Graves' ophthalmopathy.

This clonotype was seen only a few times. The chain uses TRBV4-1 and TRBJ1-2; 9 bases align to TRBD1. Germline CDR1 and CDR2: MGHRA and YSYEKL. Germline trimming cut 0 bases from V and 6 bases from J; bases unmatched to any gene: 14. CDR3 size: 18 residues. The DNA of the CDR3 is TGCGCCAGCAGCCAAGATCGAGGGACAGGGAGGGCTGGCGATGGCTACACCTTC. Translating gives CASSQDRGTGRAGDGYTF.

The chain joins TRBV18 to TRBJ2-2; 8 positions agree with TRBD1. V was pared by 3 bases and J by 2 bases, with 5 bases of the junction left unmatched. In germline, CDR1 is KGHSH, CDR2 LQKENI. This CDR3 region has 16 residues. The CDR3 region is CASSPQQGANTGELFF. The CDR3 DNA is TGTGCCAGCTCACCCCAGCAGGGGGCCAACACCGGGGAGCTGTTTTTT.

The sample holds many counts of this clonotype. The genes are TRBV7-2 and TRBJ2-7; 13 nucleotides match TRBD2. The trim removed 3 bases at V and 0 bases at J, leaving 2 bases unmatched. The CDR3 consists of 16 residues. From germline, CDR1 is SGHTA and CDR2 FQGNSA. CDR3 coding DNA: TGTGCCAGCAGCTTTGGACTAGCGGGGGTCTCCTACGAGCAGTACTTC. Translating gives CASSFGLAGVSYEQYF.

This clonotype was recorded at least ten times. The CDR3 is CASSPRGSGMTEAFF. The DNA of the CDR3 is TGTGCCAGCAGCCCAAGGGGTTCGGGGATGACTGAAGCTTTCTTT. The chain employs TRBV7-2 and TRBJ1-1; a weak D match, TRBD1 (5 bases). V lost 5 bases and J 5 bases, leaving 18 bases between the germline ends. The CDR3 sequence is 15 residues long. CDR1 SGHTA and CDR2 FQGNSA come from the germline V gene.

V and J are TRBV20-1 and TRBJ1-1, with 7 bases identical to TRBD1. CDR1 is DFQATT, CDR2 SNEGSKA, per germline (reference sequence). CDR3 length: 14 residues. The J segment lost 6 bases and the V segment lost 3 bases, leaving 10 bases of the junction unmatched. The CDR3: CSARGGQVVAEAFF. The CDR3 nucleotides are TGCAGTGCTAGGGGCGGACAGGTTGTCGCTGAAGCTTTCTTT.

J is TRBJ2-7 and V is TRBV27; D might be TRBD2 (5 bases). The germline gives CDR1 MNHEY, CDR2 SMNVEV (reference sequence). The ends were cut back, 2 bases at V and 6 bases at J, with 8 bases in the middle. The CDR3 sequence is 12 residues long. CDR3: CASSLPGGEQYF. The CDR3 region has the DNA TGTGCCAGCAGTTTACCTGGAGGCGAGCAGTACTTC.

The chain employs TRBV12-3 or TRBV12-4 and TRBJ1-1; a possible D gene is TRBD1 (5 bases). Trimming left V 8 bases short and J 0 bases short, with 10 bases between. The CDR3 contains 13 residues. The CDR3 is CASRGRLNTEAFF. The CDR3 nucleotides read TGTGCCAGCCGGGGACGGTTGAACACTGAAGCTTTCTTT.

For this clonotype: The CDR3 carries no conserved terminal phenylalanine or tryptophan, so it likely arises from a read error. The chain recombines TRBV10-3 with TRBJ1-1; D is undetermined. The CDR3 is 15 residues long. Trimming took off 2 bases at V and 0 bases at J, with 10 bases between the two ends. Germline lookup yields CDR1 ENHRY and CDR2 SYGVKD. The CDR3 DNA sequence: TGTGCCATCAGTGAGAGAGAGGGATTGAACACTGAAGCTTTCTGT. It codes for CAISEREGLNTEAFC.

This clonotype was observed at least ten times. The gene calls are TRBV30 and TRBJ1-1; no clear D gene. This CDR3 region has 12 residues. Deletions cut 2 bases from V and 5 bases from J, with 9 bases between. Germline V gene lookup returns CDR1 GTSNPN and CDR2 SVGIG (reference sequence). CDR3 DNA: TGTGCCTGGAGTTCGGGGAGGACTGAAGCTTTCTTT. Protein sequence: CAWSSGRTEAFF. The entire variable domain, with the rest obtained from reference TRBV30 and TRBJ1-1, is as follows: SQTIHQWPATLVQPVGSPLSLECTVEGTSNPNLYWYRQAAGRGLQLLFYSVGIGQISSEVPQNLSASRPQDRQFILSSKKLLLSDSGFYLCAWSSGRTEAFFGQGTRLTVV.

This clonotype was observed many times. The V and J genes are TRBV6-5 and TRBJ2-5; 12 positions match TRBD2. Germline assignment: CDR1 MNHEY and CDR2 SVGAGI. This CDR3 region has 18 residues. With 3 bases clipped from V and 3 bases from J, the junction kept 11 bases outside the gene matches. The CDR3 region is CASSYTTVRTSGEETQYF. The CDR3 DNA follows: TGTGCCAGCAGTTATACGACGGTCAGGACTAGCGGGGAAGAGACCCAGTACTTC.